Listed here is a single T cell receptor (beta chain). Its antigen is not identified. The entry originates in a study of identical twins. The V and J ends lost 5 bases and 6 bases respectively, with 14 bases between them. This CDR3 contains 13 residues. General observations from the study: Researchers reported weaker excess twin sharing in beta out-of-frame sequences. Shared out-of-frame alpha sequences (those common to twins) showed excess low generation probability. Cord blood's abundant beta clonotypes had fewer insertions, unlike memory repertoires.

Using its own MiXCR run on the 5' RACE reads, TCRdb lists one record per CDR3 protein. This table holds a few hundred thousand distinct CDR3 sequences, about 15% found once. These sequences were also reported in another study, on yellow fever vaccine responses in identical twins. Turning to that study: The T cell response to vaccination in identical twins was reportedly partly convergent and partly personalized.

The V call is TRBV12-3 or TRBV12-4, the J call TRBJ2-7; maybe TRBD2 (6 bases). The origin of this receptor is a woman in her late teens or twenties in good health. Sequencing was done on a sample of CD4+ T cells sorted from blood. The CDR3 loop reads CASSLRELSEQYV. The DNA of the CDR3 is TGTGCCAGCAGTCTACGGGAGCTTAGCGAGCAGTACGTC.